Below, 3 T cell receptor beta chains from the same sample are listed, as sequenced in a study of blood T cell repertoires in COVID-19. Clones were read by immunoSEQ multiplex PCR, and TCRdb kept only the in-frame ones, dropping some. This sample has about 50,000 clones, with approximately 89% found just once. The sequenced sample consisted of peripheral blood. These receptor sequences come from a human donor with active COVID-19. The donor label of this sample is uncertain.

The CDR3 nucleotides are TGTGCCAGCAGCTTAATTGGGAGCACCAAAAACATTCAGTACTTC. The encoded protein is CASSLIGSTKNIQYF. This chain joins TRBV7-2 and TRBJ2-4, with D possibly TRBD2 on 5 matching bases. Germline values: CDR1 SGHTA, CDR2 FQGNSA. V was shortened by 2 bases and J by 2 bases, with 10 bases between the two germline ends. CDR3 length equals 15 residues. The entire variable domain, with the rest obtained from reference TRBV7-2 and TRBJ2-4, is as follows: GAGVSQSPSNKVTEKGKDVELRCDPISGHTALYWYRQSLGQGLEFLIYFQGNSAPDKSGLPSDRFSAERTGGSVSTLTIQRTQQEDSAVYLCASSLIGSTKNIQYFGAGTRLSVL.

The chain uses TRBV29-1 and TRBJ2-5, with D perhaps TRBD1 (6 bases). Per the germline V gene, CDR1 is SQVTM and CDR2 is ANQGSEA. The CDR3 extends over 13 amino acids. V lost 6 bases and J 1 base, leaving 12 bases between the germline ends. This CDR3 is CSVDQGTQETQYF. The CDR3 bases are TGCAGCGTAGATCAGGGGACCCAAGAGACCCAGTACTTC.

V and J are TRBV7-9 and TRBJ2-1, with 8 bases that match TRBD2. The CDR3 contains 15 residues. J was trimmed by 8 bases and V by 2 bases; bases with no gene match: 8. Looked up from germline, CDR1 is SEHNR and CDR2 is FQNEAQ (reference sequence). CDR3 sequence: CASSLREGVVDEQFF. Here the CDR3 DNA reads TGTGCCAGCAGCTTACGGGAGGGAGTGGTCGATGAGCAGTTCTTC.